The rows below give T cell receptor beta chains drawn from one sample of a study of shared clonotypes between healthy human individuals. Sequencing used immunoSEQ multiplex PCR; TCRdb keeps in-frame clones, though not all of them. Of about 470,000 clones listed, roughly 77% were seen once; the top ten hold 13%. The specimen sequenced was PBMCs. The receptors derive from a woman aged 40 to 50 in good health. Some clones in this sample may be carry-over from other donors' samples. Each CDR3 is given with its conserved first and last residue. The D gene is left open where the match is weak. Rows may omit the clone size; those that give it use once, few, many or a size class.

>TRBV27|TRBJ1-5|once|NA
TGTGCCAGCACAAAGTGGAACAATCAGCCCCAGCATTTT
CASTKWNNQPQHF
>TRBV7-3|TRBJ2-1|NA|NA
TGTGCCAGCAGCTTAGATGGGATAAGCCGGCAGTTCTTC
CASSLDGISRQFF
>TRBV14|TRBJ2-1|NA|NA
TGTGCCAGCAGCCAAGAGCCCCAGGGATTAGGGGTCTTC
CASSQEPQGLGVF
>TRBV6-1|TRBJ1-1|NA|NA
TGTGCCAGCAGGGTTGAAGACCTGAACACTGAAGCTTTCTTT
CASRVEDLNTEAFF
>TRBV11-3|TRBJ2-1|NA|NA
TGTGCCAGCAGCTTAGACAGGAACAATGAGCAGTTCTTC
CASSLDRNNEQFF
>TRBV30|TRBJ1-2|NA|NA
TGTGCCTGGTCCCTGGGCGGCAACTATGGCTACACCTTC
CAWSLGGNYGYTF
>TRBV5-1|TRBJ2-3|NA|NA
TGCGCCAGCAGCCTGAGCGGGAGCACAGATACGCAGTATTTT
CASSLSGSTDTQYF
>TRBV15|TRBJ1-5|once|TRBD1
TGTGCCACCAGCGGACAGGGTCTTGGAAATCAGCCCCAGCATTTT
CATSGQGLGNQPQHF
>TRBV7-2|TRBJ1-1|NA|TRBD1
TGTGCCAGCAGTACCGGGACAGGGATGAACACTGAAGCTTTCTTT
CASSTGTGMNTEAFF
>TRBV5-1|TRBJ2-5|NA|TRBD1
TGCGCCAGCAGCACCCGGGACAGGGGACAAGAGACCCAGTACTTC
CASSTRDRGQETQYF
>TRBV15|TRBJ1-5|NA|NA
TGTGCCACCGCGGCCGGTAGAAGTCAGCCCCAGCATTTT
CATAAGRSQPQHF
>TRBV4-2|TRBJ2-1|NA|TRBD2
TGTGCCAGCAGCCTCGGGAGGAAGGGTGAGCAGTTCTTC
CASSLGRKGEQFF
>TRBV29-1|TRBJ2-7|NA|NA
TGCAGCGTTGTTGGGCAGGCCTACGAGCAGTACTTC
CSVVGQAYEQYF
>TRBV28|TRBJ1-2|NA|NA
TGTGCCAGCAGCTTCCCTATAGGACCTCTTTCCTATGGCTACACCTTC
CASSFPIGPLSYGYTF
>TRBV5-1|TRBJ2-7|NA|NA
TGCGCCAGCAGCTTGGGCAGGTTCCCCTACGAGCAGTACTTC
CASSLGRFPYEQYF
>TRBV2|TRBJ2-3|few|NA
TGTGCCAGCAGTGAGATGGGACGAGAAGGGGCAGATACGCAGTATTTT
CASSEMGREGADTQYF
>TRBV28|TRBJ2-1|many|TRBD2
TGTGCCAGCAGTAGCCTAGCGGTCTCCTACAATGAGCAGTTCTTC
CASSSLAVSYNEQFF
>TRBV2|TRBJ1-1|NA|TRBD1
TGTGCCAGCAGCGGGGGACAGACTATGAACACTGAAGCTTTCTTT
CASSGGQTMNTEAFF
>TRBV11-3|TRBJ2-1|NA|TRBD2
TGTGCCAGCAGCAGGACTAGCGGGAGGGCGAGGGAGCAGTTCTTC
CASSRTSGRAREQFF
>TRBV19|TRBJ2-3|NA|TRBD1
TGTGCCACCAGAGAGACAGGGGGAGTAGGAGATACGCAGTATTTT
CATRETGGVGDTQYF
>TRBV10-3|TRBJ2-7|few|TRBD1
TGTGCCATCAGCGCCGGACAGGGGGAATTAGAGCAGTACTTC
CAISAGQGELEQYF
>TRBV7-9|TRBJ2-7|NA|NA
TGTGCCAGCAGCCCCCGGGGTAGCGGAGACCTGGACGAGCAGTACTTC
CASSPRGSGDLDEQYF
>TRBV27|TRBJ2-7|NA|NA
TGTGCCAGCAGTACTTCCTTAGGACCCTACGAGCAGTACTTC
CASSTSLGPYEQYF
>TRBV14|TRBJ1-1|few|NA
TGTGCCAGCAGCCCTAGACAGAACCAGATGAACACTGAAGCTTTCTTT
CASSPRQNQMNTEAFF
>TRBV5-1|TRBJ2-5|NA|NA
TGCGCCAGCAGCCTCGGTCATCAGGGGTACCAAGAGACCCAGTACTTC
CASSLGHQGYQETQYF
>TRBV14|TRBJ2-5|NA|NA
TGTGCCAGCAGCCACTTACCGGGACCCGGACAAGAGACCCAGTACTTC
CASSHLPGPGQETQYF
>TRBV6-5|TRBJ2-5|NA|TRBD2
TGTGCCAGCAGTCATTCGCTAGCGGGAGCTGAGACCCAGTACTTC
CASSHSLAGAETQYF
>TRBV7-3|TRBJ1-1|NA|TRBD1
TGTGCCAGCAGCGCCGGGACAGGGGGACTCACTGAAGCTTTCTTT
CASSAGTGGLTEAFF
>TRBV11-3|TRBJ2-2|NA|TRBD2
TGTGCCAGCAGCTTTTGGAGCGGGAGGGCGAACACCGGGGAGCTGTTTTTT
CASSFWSGRANTGELFF
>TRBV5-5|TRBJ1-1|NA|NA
TGTGCCAGCAGGGATTTTTCGAACACTGAAGCTTTCTTT
CASRDFSNTEAFF
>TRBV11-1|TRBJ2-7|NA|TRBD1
TGTGCCAGCAGTCCCGGGACAGGGGAAGCCGTCGAGCAGTACTTC
CASSPGTGEAVEQYF